The clone carrying this T cell receptor beta chain was observed a few times. Its antigen is undetermined. This specimen belongs to a study of spatial heterogeneity in lung cancer. About the research overall: A consistent excess of beta-chain over alpha-chain sequences was detected. Raw reads showed each unique TCR and UMI combination turning up more than ten times on average.

Study-wide results and caveats: More often at tumor resection than at routine follow-up, ubiquitous expanded tumor TCRs were detected in the blood.

V lost 1 base and J lost 10, with 14 bases in between. Germline V lookup: CDR1 MDHEN, CDR2 SYDVKM. This CDR3 has 15 amino acids. TCRdb re-analysed the 5' RACE reads in MiXCR, keeping a single row per CDR3 protein. In the table there are tens of thousands of distinct CDR3 sequences, about 8% of which are singletons. Time point of the sample: sample taken at primary tumor resection. The input material, whole RNA from tumor, nontumor lung or frozen PBMC, was sequenced unsorted. The source of this sequence is a female donor with early-stage non-small cell lung cancer. The specimen was PBMCs, collected at surgery. The rearrangement links TRBV28 to TRBJ1-6; the D is unclear. Written as DNA, the CDR3 is TGTGCCAGCAGTTTATTCGGCAGGTTTCAATCACCCCTCCACTTT. The encoded protein is CASSLFGRFQSPLHF.